These 27 T cell receptor beta chains came from one sample sequenced in a study of blood T cell repertoires in COVID-19. Assay: immunoSEQ multiplex PCR; the TCRdb copy retains only in-frame clones and omits some. The sample includes about 210,000 clones, roughly 87% of them seen just once. The specimen sequenced was PBMCs or T cells enriched from blood (not recorded which). The receptors were sampled from a young man with acute COVID-19.

This chain joins TRBV30 and TRBJ1-5; the match to TRBD1 covers 9 bases. The germline V gene encodes CDR1 GTSNPN and CDR2 SVGIG (reference sequence). The CDR3 length is 14 residues. Germline trimming cut 5 bases from V and 5 bases from J; bases unmatched to any gene: 7. CDR3 protein: CAWEPGQGHQPQHF. The CDR3 DNA sequence: TGTGCCTGGGAACCGGGACAGGGACATCAGCCCCAGCATTTT.

The rearrangement uses TRBV28 and TRBJ2-5; D unclear. The V end lost 4 bases, the J end lost 2 bases, and 8 bases lay between the germline ends. Germline values: CDR1 MDHEN, CDR2 SYDVKM. The length of the CDR3 is 13 residues. This CDR3 is CASSSDKQETQYF. CDR3 bases: TGTGCCAGCAGTTCCGACAAACAAGAGACCCAGTACTTC.

The rearrangement links TRBV28 to TRBJ2-5; the D gene is possibly TRBD2 (6 bases). Germline loops: CDR1 MDHEN, CDR2 SYDVKM. V was clipped by 4 bases and J by 2 bases, with 14 bases between them. The CDR3 spans 15 residues. CDR3 coding DNA: TGTGCCAGCAGTTCCCCCCTCGGGGGACAAGAGACCCAGTACTTC. It codes for CASSSPLGGQETQYF.

The J gene is TRBJ2-6, the V gene TRBV20-1; D gene unclear. Germline CDR1 is DFQATT and CDR2 is SNEGSKA (reference sequence). The CDR3 is 11 amino acids. Trimming cost V 6 bases and J 5 bases, with 5 bases left between them. The CDR3 is CSAVRANVLTF. Here the CDR3 DNA reads TGCAGTGCCGTAAGGGCCAACGTCCTGACTTTC.

The J gene is TRBJ2-3, the V gene TRBV7-8; D perhaps matches TRBD1 (5 bases). V lost 0 bases to trimming and J lost 4 bases, with 11 bases between them. CDR3 length: 15 amino acids. Germline V gives CDR1 SGHVS, CDR2 FQNEAQ. Written as DNA, the CDR3 is TGTGCCAGCAGCTTAGCGGGCAGGGCCCCAGATACGCAGTATTTT. This encodes CASSLAGRAPDTQYF.

This clone was found once. The V gene is TRBV7-9, the J gene TRBJ1-4; 9 nucleotides agree with TRBD1. The CDR3 length is 19 residues. The germline CDR1 and CDR2 sequences are SEHNR and FQNEAQ (reference sequence). The J segment lost 0 bases and the V segment lost 1 base, leaving 9 bases of the junction unmatched. CDR3 sequence (DNA): TGTGCCAGCAGCTTAGGGACAGGGGTCCTAGCTGCAACTAATGAAAAACTGTTTTTT. This sequence encodes CASSLGTGVLAATNEKLFF.

J is TRBJ2-1 and V is TRBV11-3, with 10 bases aligning to TRBD2. CDR1 SGHNT and CDR2 YENEEA come from the germline V gene. The CDR3 is made up of 16 amino acids. Germline trimming cut 3 bases from V and 5 bases from J; bases unmatched to any gene: 7. DNA for the CDR3: TGTGCCAGCAGCTTCGGAAGTAGCGGGGGGAACAATGAGCAGTTCTTC. As protein: CASSFGSSGGNNEQFF.

The CDR3 sequence is CARPGPTGGPNGYTF. CDR3 coding DNA: TGTGCCAGACCGGGACCGACGGGGGGACCGAATGGCTACACCTTC. The genes are TRBV2 and TRBJ1-2; tentatively, D is TRBD1 (5 bases). V lost 9 bases to trimming and J lost 6 bases, with 23 bases between them. CDR3 length: 15 residues. Germline CDR1 reads SNHLY; CDR2 reads FYNNEI.

This clone has a single count. The genes are TRBV7-2 and TRBJ2-1, with D possibly TRBD2 on 6 matching bases. Trimming shortened V by 1 base and J by 4 bases, and 11 bases separated the two germline ends. The germline V gene encodes CDR1 SGHTA and CDR2 FQGNSA. The CDR3 runs 15 residues. CDR3 protein: CASSLGRGSYNEQFF. CDR3 nucleotide sequence: TGTGCCAGCAGCTTAGGGAGGGGTAGTTACAATGAGCAGTTCTTC.

The V gene is TRBV6-5, the J gene TRBJ2-1; TRBD1 agrees at 12 bases. The length of the CDR3 is 14 residues. CDR1 is MNHEY, CDR2 SVGAGI, per germline. V shed 2 bases, J shed 8 bases, and the junction held 1 base outside the gene matches. The CDR3 sequence is CASSYGTGGYEQFF. CDR3 nucleotide sequence: TGTGCCAGCAGTTACGGGACAGGGGGCTATGAGCAGTTCTTC.

This chain connects TRBV5-5 to TRBJ1-6; D ambiguous. V was shortened by 0 bases and J by 14 bases, with 15 bases between the two germline ends. The germline V gene has CDR1 SGHKS and CDR2 YYEKEE (reference sequence). The CDR3 covers 14 residues. CDR3 sequence reads: CASSLGGDRLALHF. The CDR3 coding sequence is TGTGCCAGCAGCTTGGGAGGCGATCGATTAGCCCTCCACTTT.

This clone was detected only once. The rearrangement joins TRBV11-2 to TRBJ2-4; 8 positions agree with TRBD2. The V gene's germline CDR1 is SGHAT and CDR2 FQNNGV. The CDR3 covers 16 residues. Trimming cost V 5 bases and J 0 bases; bases outside gene matches: 6. This chain's CDR3 is CASSPLSGRAKNIQYF. Written as DNA, the CDR3 is TGTGCCAGCAGCCCCCTAAGCGGGAGAGCCAAAAACATTCAGTACTTC.

The V gene is TRBV4-1, the J gene TRBJ1-4; 7 bases align to TRBD1. The CDR3 has 15 amino acids. Germline CDR1 MGHRA, CDR2 YSYEKL. With 7 bases clipped from V and 5 bases from J, the junction kept 10 bases outside the gene matches. The CDR3 sequence is CASKITGTVNEKLFF. The DNA for the CDR3 is TGCGCCAGCAAGATAACCGGGACAGTGAATGAAAAACTGTTTTTT.

This chain uses TRBV5-6 with TRBJ2-7; D may be TRBD1 (5 bases). CDR1 SGHDT and CDR2 YYEEEE come from the germline V gene. CDR3 size: 12 residues. V was shortened by 0 bases and J by 7 bases, with 8 bases between the two germline ends. Here the CDR3 reads CASSLEGVEQYF. For the CDR3, the DNA is TGTGCCAGCAGCTTGGAAGGGGTGGAGCAGTACTTC.

In its sample, this clone was seen a few times. The genes are TRBV11-2 and TRBJ2-1; no definite D call. Trimming removed 5 bases from V and 2 bases from J, with 13 bases in between. The CDR3 covers 15 residues. Looked up from germline, CDR1 is SGHAT and CDR2 is FQNNGV. CDR3 residues: CASSERVYPYNEQFF. The CDR3 DNA sequence: TGTGCCAGCAGCGAACGGGTATACCCCTACAATGAGCAGTTCTTC.

The CDR3 region is CASSSAGTSTEDEQFF. In DNA, the CDR3 is TGTGCCAGCAGCTCCGCGGGGACTAGTACCGAAGATGAGCAGTTCTTC. V usage is TRBV25-1 and J usage is TRBJ2-1; 8 nucleotides match TRBD2. This CDR3 comprises 16 residues. Per the germline V gene, CDR1 is MGHDK and CDR2 is SYGVNS. The V and J ends lost 6 bases and 8 bases, in that order; junction bases with no gene match: 15.

This sequence joins TRBV29-1 and TRBJ1-1, with D unclear. The CDR3 is 13 amino acids. Per germline, CDR1 SQVTM and CDR2 ANQGSEA. V shed 7 bases and J shed 5 bases, with 17 bases lying between them. DNA for the CDR3: TGCAGCGCTGCGGGAATTCTAAGGACTGAAGCTTTCTTT. Protein sequence: CSAAGILRTEAFF.

This sequence joins TRBV6-1 and TRBJ2-7; tentatively, D is TRBD2 (6 bases). Per germline, CDR1 MNHNS and CDR2 SASEGT. V was clipped by 3 bases and J by 2 bases, with 14 bases between them. The length of the CDR3 is 15 residues. Here the CDR3 DNA reads TGTGCCAGCAGTGACCTACCTAGCGCAGCCTACGAGCAGTACTTC. Encoded protein: CASSDLPSAAYEQYF.

The chain combines TRBV24-1 with TRBJ2-1; 14 nucleotides align to TRBD2. The V gene's germline CDR1 is KGHDR and CDR2 SFDVKD. This CDR3 has 18 residues. V was pared by 0 bases and J by 6 bases, with 6 bases of the junction left unmatched. The CDR3, as DNA: TGTGCCACCAGTGATTTGGGACCGGGACTAGCGGGAGCCAATGAGCAGTTCTTC. Translated: CATSDLGPGLAGANEQFF.

The genes are TRBV7-8 and TRBJ2-1; D remains ambiguous. Germline V gene lookup returns CDR1 SGHVS and CDR2 FQNEAQ. Deletions cut 2 bases from V and 3 bases from J, with 5 bases between. CDR3 length: 13 residues. In DNA, the CDR3 is TGTGCCAGCAGCTTATCCAGCTACAATGAGCAGTTCTTC. Translated: CASSLSSYNEQFF. Supplemented by reference TRBV7-8 and TRBJ2-1, the full variable domain reads GAGVSQSPRYKVAKRGQDVALRCDPISGHVSLFWYQQALGQGPEFLTYFQNEAQLDKSGLPSDRFFAERPEGSVSTLKIQRTQQEDSAVYLCASSLSSYNEQFFGPGTRLTVL.

This chain links TRBV5-4 with TRBJ1-4; 9 bases match TRBD1. Trimming took 3 bases from V and 5 from J; bases not matched to a gene: 8. CDR1 SGHNT and CDR2 YYREEE come from the germline V gene (reference sequence). The CDR3 contains 16 residues. The CDR3 DNA reads TGTGCCAGCAGCTCCCAACAGGGGGCGAGGAATGAAAAACTGTTTTTT. Translated: CASSSQQGARNEKLFF.

This chain links TRBV6-6 with TRBJ2-1; 7 positions agree with TRBD2. CDR1 MNHNY and CDR2 SVGAGI come from the germline V gene (reference sequence). V lost 6 bases, J lost 15 bases, and 8 bases stayed unmatched. CDR3 length: 11 residues. CDR3 nucleotide sequence: TGTGCCAGCAGCACCACCGGGGGGACGTTCTTC. As protein: CASSTTGGTFF.

The V and J genes are TRBV5-4 and TRBJ1-1; D possibly corresponds to TRBD1 (6 bases). There are 14 residues in the CDR3. V lost 4 bases, J lost 0 bases, and 10 bases lay in between. Germline CDR1 is SGHNT and CDR2 is YYREEE (reference sequence). CDR3 DNA: TGTGCCAGCAGCCGACAGGCCATGAACACTGAAGCTTTCTTT. As protein: CASSRQAMNTEAFF. Supplemented by reference TRBV5-4 and TRBJ1-1, the full variable domain reads ETGVTQSPTHLIKTRGQQVTLRCSSQSGHNTVSWYQQALGQGPQFIFQYYREEENGRGNFPPRFSGLQFPNYSSELNVNALELDDSALYLCASSRQAMNTEAFFGQGTRLTVV.

V gene TRBV2 combines with J gene TRBJ1-3, with TRBD1 matching 7 bases. This CDR3 has 14 amino acids. CDR1 SNHLY and CDR2 FYNNEI come from the germline V gene. J lost 0 bases, V lost 6 bases, and 2 bases had no gene match. CDR3 in amino acids: CASRTGSSGNTIYF. The CDR3 DNA follows: TGTGCCAGCAGGACAGGGAGCTCTGGAAACACCATATATTTT.

This chain joins TRBV28 and TRBJ1-6, with TRBD1 matching 10 bases. Germline V lookup: CDR1 MDHEN, CDR2 SYDVKM. Trimming took 4 bases from V and 7 from J; bases not matched to a gene: 4. This CDR3 is 15 amino acids long. The CDR3 nucleotides read TGTGCCAGCAGTTCAGGACAGGGGGTGAATTCACCCCTCCACTTT. Translation gives CASSSGQGVNSPLHF. The full variable domain, in which reference TRBV28 and TRBJ1-6 provide the parts outside the CDR3, is DVKVTQSSRYLVKRTGEKVFLECVQDMDHENMFWYRQDPGLGLRLIYFSYDVKMKEKGDIPEGYSVSREKKERFSLILESASTNQTSMYLCASSSGQGVNSPLHFGNGTRLTVT.

This sequence joins TRBV7-9 and TRBJ2-7; possible D gene TRBD2, 6 bases. Germline loops: CDR1 SEHNR, CDR2 FQNEAQ (reference sequence). The CDR3 spans 14 residues. The V and J ends lost 3 bases and 3 bases respectively, with 12 bases between them. CDR3 sequence: CASSFGGSRYEQYF. CDR3 coding DNA: TGTGCCAGCAGCTTTGGGGGGAGTCGCTACGAGCAGTACTTC.

The chain carries TRBV21-1 and TRBJ1-5; the table's D call, TRBD1, has no DNA check behind it. TRBV21-1 is a listed pseudogene. The CDR3 is 15 residues long. This CDR3 reads CASSRKQGAAQPQHF. Written as DNA, the CDR3 is TGTGCCAGCAGCCGTAAGCAGGGGGCGGCTCAGCCCCAGCATTTT.